The clone carrying this T cell receptor (beta chain) was counted a few times. The authors ran a second PCR of roughly 6 to 12 cycles using a sample-barcoded 5' primer and a J-beta primer mix. TCRdb reprocessed the 5' RACE reads with MiXCR, giving one entry per CDR3 protein. The data show approximately 940,000 distinct CDR3 sequences, 45% to 50% seen once. This record belongs to a study of blood T cells in healthy people across ages. Germline V gene sequence: CDR1 MNHEY, CDR2 SVGAGI. The CDR3 runs to 13 residues. Trimming shortened V by 2 bases and J by 3 bases, and 5 bases separated the two germline ends.

The V call is TRBV6-5, the J call TRBJ2-4; TRBD1 might be the D (5 bases). The sequence came from a man aged 25 to 40 in good health. The specimen was blood. As DNA, the CDR3 is TGTGCCAGCAGTTACGACAGCAAAAACATTCAGTACTTC. As protein: CASSYDSKNIQYF.